The sequence of this TCR beta chain was determined in a study of cytomegalovirus exposure and HLA in healthy donors. Study observations and caveats: By a later analysis, the bulk of CMV-associated TCR beta chains appeared HLA-restricted.

To note about this clone: Its antigen is still unknown. This same CDR3 is encoded by further DNA sequences in the sample.

The PCR ran on 60 Vbeta and 13 Jbeta primers. Libraries were prepared by immunoSEQ multiplex PCR; TCRdb keeps only in-frame clonotypes and omits some of them. The sample holds 90,000 to 100,000 clones, around 72% seen once. This CDR3 comprises 12 residues. Trimming cost V 4 bases and J 0 bases, with 4 bases left between them. CDR1 is SQVTM and CDR2 is ANQGSEA in the germline V gene. This TCR was sampled from a male donor in good health and CMV-seronegative. The chain employs TRBV29-1 and TRBJ2-1; D is uncertain. The sequenced sample was PBMCs. The CDR3 is CSVGASYNEQFF. The CDR3 DNA reads TGCAGCGTTGGAGCCTCCTACAATGAGCAGTTCTTC.